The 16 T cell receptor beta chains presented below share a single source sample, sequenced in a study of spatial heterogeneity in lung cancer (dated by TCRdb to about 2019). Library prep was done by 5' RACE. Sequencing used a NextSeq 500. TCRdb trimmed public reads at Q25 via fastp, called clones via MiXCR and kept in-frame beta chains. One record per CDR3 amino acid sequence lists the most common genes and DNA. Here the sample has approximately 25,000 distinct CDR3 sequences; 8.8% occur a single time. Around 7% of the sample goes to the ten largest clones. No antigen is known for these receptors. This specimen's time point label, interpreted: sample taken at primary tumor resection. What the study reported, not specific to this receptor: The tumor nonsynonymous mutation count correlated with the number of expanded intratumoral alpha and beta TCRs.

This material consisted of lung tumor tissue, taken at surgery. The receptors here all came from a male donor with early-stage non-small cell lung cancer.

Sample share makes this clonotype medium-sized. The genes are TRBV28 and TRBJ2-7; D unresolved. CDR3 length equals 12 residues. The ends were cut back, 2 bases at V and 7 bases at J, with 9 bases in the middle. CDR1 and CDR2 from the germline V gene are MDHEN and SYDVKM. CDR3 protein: CASSLRLTEQYF. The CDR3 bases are TGTGCCAGCAGTTTAAGGCTTACGGAGCAGTACTTC.

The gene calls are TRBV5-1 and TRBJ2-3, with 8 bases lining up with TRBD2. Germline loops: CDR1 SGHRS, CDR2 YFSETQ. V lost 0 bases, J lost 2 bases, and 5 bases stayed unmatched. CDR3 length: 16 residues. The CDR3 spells CASSLEVAGITDTQYF. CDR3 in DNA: TGCGCCAGCAGCTTGGAGGTAGCGGGGATCACAGATACGCAGTATTTT.

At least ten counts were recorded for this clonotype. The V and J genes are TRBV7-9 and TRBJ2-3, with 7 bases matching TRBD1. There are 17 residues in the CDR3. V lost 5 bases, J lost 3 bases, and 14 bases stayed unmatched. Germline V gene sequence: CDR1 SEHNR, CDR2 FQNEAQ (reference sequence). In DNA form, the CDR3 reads TGTGCCAGCAGCCTAGGACAGGCCGGAGGCAGAACAGATACGCAGTATTTT. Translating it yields CASSLGQAGGRTDTQYF.

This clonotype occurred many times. CDR3 sequence: CASSSFERARQPQHF. CDR3 DNA: TGTGCCAGCAGCTCCTTCGAGCGGGCTCGGCAGCCCCAGCATTTT. The chain carries TRBV28 and TRBJ1-5, with D hard to call. CDR1 is MDHEN and CDR2 is SYDVKM in the germline V gene. This CDR3 is 15 amino acids long. Trimming cost V 6 bases and J 7 bases, with 19 bases left between them.

The DNA of the CDR3 is TGTGCCAGCAGTTTAAAGGCGGGACTACCTTACGAGCAGTACTTC. As protein: CASSLKAGLPYEQYF. The V and J genes are TRBV27 and TRBJ2-7; 7 bases agree with TRBD2. CDR1 is MNHEY and CDR2 is SMNVEV in the germline V gene (reference sequence). CDR3 length equals 15 residues. Trimming took 2 bases from V and 4 from J; bases not matched to a gene: 8.

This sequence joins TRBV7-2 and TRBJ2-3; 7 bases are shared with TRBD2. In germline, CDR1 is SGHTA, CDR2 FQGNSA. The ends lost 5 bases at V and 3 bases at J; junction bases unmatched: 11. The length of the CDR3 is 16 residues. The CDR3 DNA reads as TGTGCCAGCAGCCGACTAGCTGGTTCTCTGACAGATACGCAGTATTTT. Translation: CASSRLAGSLTDTQYF. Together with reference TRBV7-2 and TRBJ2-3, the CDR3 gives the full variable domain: GAGVSQSPSNKVTEKGKDVELRCDPISGHTALYWYRQSLGQGLEFLIYFQGNSAPDKSGLPSDRFSAERTGGSVSTLTIQRTQQEDSAVYLCASSRLAGSLTDTQYFGPGTRLTVL.

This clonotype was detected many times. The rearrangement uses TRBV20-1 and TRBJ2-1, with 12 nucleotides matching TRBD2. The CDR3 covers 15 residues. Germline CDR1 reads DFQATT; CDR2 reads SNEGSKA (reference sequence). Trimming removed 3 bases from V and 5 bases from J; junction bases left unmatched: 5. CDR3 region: CSASGGLAGNNEQFF. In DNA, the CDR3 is TGCAGTGCTAGTGGGGGACTAGCGGGCAACAATGAGCAGTTCTTC.

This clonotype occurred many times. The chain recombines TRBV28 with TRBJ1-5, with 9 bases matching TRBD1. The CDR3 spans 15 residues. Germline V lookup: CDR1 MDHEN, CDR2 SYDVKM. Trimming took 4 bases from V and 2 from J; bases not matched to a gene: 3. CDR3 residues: CASSSWTGGNQPQHF. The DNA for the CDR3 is TGTGCCAGCAGTTCGTGGACAGGGGGCAATCAGCCCCAGCATTTT.

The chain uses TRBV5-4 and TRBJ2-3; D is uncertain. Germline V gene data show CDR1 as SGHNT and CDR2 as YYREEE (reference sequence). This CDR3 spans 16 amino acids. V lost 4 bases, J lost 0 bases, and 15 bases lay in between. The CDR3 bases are TGTGCCAGCAGCCGGGTGCCAGCCCCTAGCACAGATACGCAGTATTTT. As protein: CASSRVPAPSTDTQYF.

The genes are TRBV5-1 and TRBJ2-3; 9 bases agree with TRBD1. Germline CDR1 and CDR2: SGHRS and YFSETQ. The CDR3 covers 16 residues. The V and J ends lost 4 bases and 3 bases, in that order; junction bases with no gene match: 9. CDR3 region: CASSPTTGGRTDTQYF. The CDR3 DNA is TGCGCCAGCAGCCCGACGACAGGGGGTCGTACAGATACGCAGTATTTT. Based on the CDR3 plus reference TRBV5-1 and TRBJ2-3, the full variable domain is KAGVTQTPRYLIKTRGQQVTLSCSPISGHRSVSWYQQTPGQGLQFLFEYFSETQRNKGNFPGRFSGRQFSNSRSEMNVSTLELGDSALYLCASSPTTGGRTDTQYFGPGTRLTVL.

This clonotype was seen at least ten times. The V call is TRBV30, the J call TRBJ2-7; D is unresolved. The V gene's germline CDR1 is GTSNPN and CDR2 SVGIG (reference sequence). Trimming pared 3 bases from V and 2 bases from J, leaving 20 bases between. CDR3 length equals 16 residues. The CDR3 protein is CAWRKDGRRATYEQYF. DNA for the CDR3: TGTGCCTGGAGAAAAGACGGCAGGCGCGCTACCTACGAGCAGTACTTC.

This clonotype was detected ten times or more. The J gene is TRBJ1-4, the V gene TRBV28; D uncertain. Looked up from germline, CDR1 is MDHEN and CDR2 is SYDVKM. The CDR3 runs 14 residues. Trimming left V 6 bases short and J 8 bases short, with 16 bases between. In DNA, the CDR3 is TGTGCCAGCAGGGAGGGAGGGCCGGCCGAAAAACTGTTTTTT. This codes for CASREGGPAEKLFF.

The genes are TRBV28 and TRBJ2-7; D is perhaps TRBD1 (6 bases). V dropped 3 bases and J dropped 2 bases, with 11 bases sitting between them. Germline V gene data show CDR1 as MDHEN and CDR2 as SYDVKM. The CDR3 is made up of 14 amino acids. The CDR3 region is CASSFLTGPYEQYF. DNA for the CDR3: TGTGCCAGCAGTTTCCTGACAGGCCCCTACGAGCAGTACTTC.

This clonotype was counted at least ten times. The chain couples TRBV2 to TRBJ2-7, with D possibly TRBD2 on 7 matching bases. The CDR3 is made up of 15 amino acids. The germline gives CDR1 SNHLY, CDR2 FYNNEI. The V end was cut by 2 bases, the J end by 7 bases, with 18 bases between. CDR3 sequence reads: CASSEMGGRPGEQYF. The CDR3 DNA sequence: TGTGCCAGCAGTGAAATGGGGGGGCGGCCTGGGGAGCAGTACTTC.

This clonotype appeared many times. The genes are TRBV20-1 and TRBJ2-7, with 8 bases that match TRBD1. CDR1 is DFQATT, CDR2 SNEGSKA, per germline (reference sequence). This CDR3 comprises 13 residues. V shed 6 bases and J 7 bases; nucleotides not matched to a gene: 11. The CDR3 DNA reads TGCAGTGCCCCGGGACAGGCTTGGGAGGAGCAGTACTTC. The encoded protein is CSAPGQAWEEQYF.

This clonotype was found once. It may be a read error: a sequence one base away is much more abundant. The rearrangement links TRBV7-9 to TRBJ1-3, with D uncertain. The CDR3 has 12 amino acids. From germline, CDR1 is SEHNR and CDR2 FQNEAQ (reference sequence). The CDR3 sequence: CARSFTGNTIYF. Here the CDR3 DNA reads TGTGCCAGAAGCTTTACTGGAAACACCATATATTTT.